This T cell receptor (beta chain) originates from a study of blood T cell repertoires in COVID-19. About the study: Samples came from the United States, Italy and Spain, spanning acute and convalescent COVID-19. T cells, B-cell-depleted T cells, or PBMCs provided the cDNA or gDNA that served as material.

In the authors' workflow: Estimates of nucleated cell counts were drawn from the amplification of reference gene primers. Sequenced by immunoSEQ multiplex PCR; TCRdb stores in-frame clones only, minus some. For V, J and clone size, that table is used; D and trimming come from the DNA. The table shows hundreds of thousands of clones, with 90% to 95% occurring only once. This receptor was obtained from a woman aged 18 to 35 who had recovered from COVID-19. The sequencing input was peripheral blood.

The CDR3 nucleotides are TGCGCCAGCAGCGCGAAGACAGGGGGGCACACCGGGGAGCTGTTTTTT. This gives the protein CASSAKTGGHTGELFF. The chain is built from TRBV5-1 and TRBJ2-2, with 9 bases that match TRBD1. There are 16 residues in the CDR3. Per the germline V gene, CDR1 is SGHRS and CDR2 is YFSETQ. With V trimmed by 4 bases and J by 3 bases, 7 bases remained unmatched.